Described below is a single TCR beta chain sequence and its context. Its cognate antigen has yet to be identified. Per-base qualities were not stored, and no clone one base away is much larger. These data come from a study of lymphopenia after photon versus proton radiotherapy (dated by TCRdb to between 2018 and 2021). For the wider study: Photon and proton radiation therapy were compared by the study for their immunological effects in patients with gastrointestinal tumors who developed high-grade lymphopenia. The roughly 21 patients in the cohort had gastrointestinal tumors, were treated with either photon or proton therapy, and subsequently developed lymphopenia. The study aimed to characterize how the two radiation modalities differ in their impact on the immune system. On the study overall, not on this receptor specifically: After the lymphocyte count nadir, oligoclonal expansion, especially of CD8+ Temra cells, was observed in photon-treated repertoires, and the drop in diversity was driven by this expansion. The survival association was examined only in patients who died, and the authors described better survival with proton therapy as a possibility, not as a demonstrated result. Across the cohort, a larger post-nadir drop in TCR diversity was inversely correlated with overall survival time among patients who died. During treatment, patients who received photon therapy lost naive T cells and TCR diversity and gained effector/memory populations, whereas patients who received proton therapy remained relatively stable.

Measured from the cysteine to the phenylalanine, the CDR3 is 16 residues long. The sequence is cut down to CDR3 DNA, 48 bases in frame from base 1. The germline V gene (reference sequence) provides CDR1 LNHDA and CDR2 SQIVND. After removal of 3 bases from V and 4 bases from J, the junction retains 9 bases not matched to a gene. Receptor libraries were prepared by the immunoSEQ multiplex PCR assay. Deep sequencing of rearranged TCR beta loci, alongside multiparametric flow cytometry, was used to profile T cell repertoires. Held by TCRdb, this immuneACCESS table contains in-frame sequences only and omits some clones. Under half of the omission traces to an unresolved V gene where checked; the cause of the rest is unknown. The table for this sample lists 30,000 to 45,000 clones; 90% to 95% of them were counted only once. Roughly 15% of the sample is in the top ten clones.

This sequence uses TRBV19 and TRBJ1-5, with 7 bases in between that match TRBD1. The receptor was derived from a man between 60 and 75 years old with cholangiocarcinoma. The sequencing here drew on peripheral blood, taken from a patient treated with photon-based radiotherapy. The CDR3 loop reads CASSMRPGGGNQPQHF. The DNA sequence is TGTGCCAGTAGTATGAGGCCAGGGGGTGGGAATCAGCCCCAGCATTTT. When the CDR3 is completed using the reference TRBV19 and TRBJ1-5 genes on either side, the full variable domain is DGGITQSPKYLFRKEGQNVTLSCEQNLNHDAMYWYRQDPGQGLRLIYYSQIVNDFQKGDIAEGYSVSREKKESFPLTVTSAQKNPTAFYLCASSMRPGGGNQPQHFGDGTRLSIL.